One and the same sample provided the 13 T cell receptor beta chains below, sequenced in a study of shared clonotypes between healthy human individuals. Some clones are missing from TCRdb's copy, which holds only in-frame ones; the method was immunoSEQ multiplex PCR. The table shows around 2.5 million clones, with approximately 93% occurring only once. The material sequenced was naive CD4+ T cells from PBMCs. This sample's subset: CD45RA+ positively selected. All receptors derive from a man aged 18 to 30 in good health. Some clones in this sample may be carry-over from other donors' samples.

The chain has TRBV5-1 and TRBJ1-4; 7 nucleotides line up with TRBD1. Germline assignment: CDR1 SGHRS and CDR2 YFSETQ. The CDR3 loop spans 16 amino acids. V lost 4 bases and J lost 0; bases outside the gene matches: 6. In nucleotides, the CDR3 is TGCGCCAGCAGCACAGGGACAGTCTCAACTAATGAAAAACTGTTTTTT. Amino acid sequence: CASSTGTVSTNEKLFF.

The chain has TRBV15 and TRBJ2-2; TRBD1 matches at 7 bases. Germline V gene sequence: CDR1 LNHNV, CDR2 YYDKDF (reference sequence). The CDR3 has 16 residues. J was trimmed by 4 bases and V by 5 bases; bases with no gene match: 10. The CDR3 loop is CATSETGKRLTGELFF. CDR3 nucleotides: TGTGCCACCAGCGAGACAGGGAAGAGGCTCACCGGGGAGCTGTTTTTT.

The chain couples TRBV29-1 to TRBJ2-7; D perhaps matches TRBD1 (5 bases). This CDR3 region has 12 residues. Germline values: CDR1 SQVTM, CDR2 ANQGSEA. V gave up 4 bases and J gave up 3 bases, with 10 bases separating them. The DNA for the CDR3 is TGCAGCGTTGGACAGAGAGTCTACGAGCAGTACTTC. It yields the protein CSVGQRVYEQYF.

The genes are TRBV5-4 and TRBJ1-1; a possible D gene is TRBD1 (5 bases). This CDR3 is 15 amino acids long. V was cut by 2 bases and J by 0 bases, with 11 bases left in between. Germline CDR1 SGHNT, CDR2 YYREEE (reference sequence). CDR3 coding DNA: TGTGCCAGCAGCTTTGGGGTGGACATGAACACTGAAGCTTTCTTT. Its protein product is CASSFGVDMNTEAFF.

The CDR3 DNA reads TGTGCCACCAGCCATCAGAAGAACACTGAAGCTTTCTTT. This sequence encodes CATSHQKNTEAFF. V gene TRBV15 combines with J gene TRBJ1-1; D unresolved. V was clipped by 5 bases and J by 1 base, with 8 bases between them. Looked up from germline, CDR1 is LNHNV and CDR2 is YYDKDF (reference sequence). The CDR3 has 13 amino acids.

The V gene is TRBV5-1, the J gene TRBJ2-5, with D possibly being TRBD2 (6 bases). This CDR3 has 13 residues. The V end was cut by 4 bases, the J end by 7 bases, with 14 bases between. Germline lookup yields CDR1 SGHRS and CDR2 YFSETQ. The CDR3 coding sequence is TGCGCCAGCAGCGTGAGACTAGGTGGGACCCAGTACTTC. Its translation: CASSVRLGGTQYF.

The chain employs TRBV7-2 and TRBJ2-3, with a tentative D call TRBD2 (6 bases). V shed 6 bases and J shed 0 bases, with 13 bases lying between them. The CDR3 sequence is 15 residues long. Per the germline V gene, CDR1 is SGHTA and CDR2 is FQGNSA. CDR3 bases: TGTGCCAGCAGTTACACGGGAGATAGCACAGATACGCAGTATTTT. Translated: CASSYTGDSTDTQYF.

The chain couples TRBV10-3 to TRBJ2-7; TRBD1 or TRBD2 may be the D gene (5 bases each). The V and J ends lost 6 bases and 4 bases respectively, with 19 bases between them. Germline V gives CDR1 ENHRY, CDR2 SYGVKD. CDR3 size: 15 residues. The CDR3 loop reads CAISPGAASGYEQYF. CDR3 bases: TGTGCCATCAGCCCCGGGGCAGCTTCGGGGTACGAGCAGTACTTC.

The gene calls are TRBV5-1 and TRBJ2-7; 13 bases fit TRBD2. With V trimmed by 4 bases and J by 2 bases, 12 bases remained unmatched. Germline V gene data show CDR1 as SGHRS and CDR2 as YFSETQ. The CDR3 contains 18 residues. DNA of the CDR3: TGCGCCAGCAGCAGTGGACAGGGGGGACTAGCGGGGCCCTACGAGCAGTACTTC. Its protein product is CASSSGQGGLAGPYEQYF.

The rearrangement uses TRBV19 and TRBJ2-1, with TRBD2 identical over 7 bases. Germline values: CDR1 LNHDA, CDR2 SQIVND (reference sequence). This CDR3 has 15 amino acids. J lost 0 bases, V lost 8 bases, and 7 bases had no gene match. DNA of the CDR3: TGTGCCAGTGGGGAGGGGCTATCCTCCTACAATGAGCAGTTCTTC. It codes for CASGEGLSSYNEQFF.

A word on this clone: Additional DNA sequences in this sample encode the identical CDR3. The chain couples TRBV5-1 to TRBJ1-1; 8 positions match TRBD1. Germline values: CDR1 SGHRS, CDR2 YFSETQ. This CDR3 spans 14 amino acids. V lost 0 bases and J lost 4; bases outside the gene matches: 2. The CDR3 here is CASSLVTGGTEAFF. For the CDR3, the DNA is TGCGCCAGCAGCTTGGTTACAGGGGGCACTGAAGCTTTCTTT.

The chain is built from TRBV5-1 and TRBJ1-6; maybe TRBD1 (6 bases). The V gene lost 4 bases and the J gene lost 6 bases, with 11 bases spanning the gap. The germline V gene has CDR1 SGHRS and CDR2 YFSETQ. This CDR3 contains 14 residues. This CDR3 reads CASSQQGANSPLHF. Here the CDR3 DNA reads TGCGCCAGCAGCCAACAGGGAGCTAATTCACCCCTCCACTTT.

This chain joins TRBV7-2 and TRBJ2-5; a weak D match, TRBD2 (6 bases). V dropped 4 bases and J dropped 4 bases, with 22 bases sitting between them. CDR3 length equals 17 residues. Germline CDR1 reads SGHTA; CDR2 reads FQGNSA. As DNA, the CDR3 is TGTGCCAGCAGCTCCTCCCGGGGACTTTTAAACCTAGAGACCCAGTACTTC. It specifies CASSSSRGLLNLETQYF.